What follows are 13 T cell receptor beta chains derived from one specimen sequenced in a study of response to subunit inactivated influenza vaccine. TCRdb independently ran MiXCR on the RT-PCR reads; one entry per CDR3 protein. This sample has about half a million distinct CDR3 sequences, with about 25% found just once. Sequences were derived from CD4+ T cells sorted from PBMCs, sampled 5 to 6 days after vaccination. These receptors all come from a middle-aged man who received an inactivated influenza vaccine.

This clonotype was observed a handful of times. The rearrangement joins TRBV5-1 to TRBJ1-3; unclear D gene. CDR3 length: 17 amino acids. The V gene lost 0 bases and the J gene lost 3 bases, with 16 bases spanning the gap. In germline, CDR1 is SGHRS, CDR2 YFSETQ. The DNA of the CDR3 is TGCGCCAGCAGCTTGGCCTGGAGCTCTTCAGGTGGAAACACCATATATTTT. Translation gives CASSLAWSSSGGNTIYF.

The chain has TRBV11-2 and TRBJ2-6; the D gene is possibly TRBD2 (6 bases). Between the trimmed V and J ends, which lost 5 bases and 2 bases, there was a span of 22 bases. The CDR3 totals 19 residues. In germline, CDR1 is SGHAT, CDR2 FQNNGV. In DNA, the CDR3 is TGTGCCAGCAGCACCAGACTAGTCTCCGTCAGTGCTGGGGCCAACGTCCTGACTTTC. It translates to CASSTRLVSVSAGANVLTF.

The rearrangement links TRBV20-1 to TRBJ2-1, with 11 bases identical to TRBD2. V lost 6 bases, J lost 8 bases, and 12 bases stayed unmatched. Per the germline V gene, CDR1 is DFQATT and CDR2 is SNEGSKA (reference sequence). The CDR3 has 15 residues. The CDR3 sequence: CSAPLLAGGGDEQFF. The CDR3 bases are TGCAGTGCCCCCCTCCTAGCGGGGGGCGGGGATGAGCAGTTCTTC.

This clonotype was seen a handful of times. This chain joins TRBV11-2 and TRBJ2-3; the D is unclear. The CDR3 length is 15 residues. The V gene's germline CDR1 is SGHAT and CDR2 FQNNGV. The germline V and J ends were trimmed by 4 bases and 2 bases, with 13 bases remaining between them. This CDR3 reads CASSSSPYPTDTQYF. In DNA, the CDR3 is TGTGCCAGCAGCTCCAGTCCCTACCCCACAGATACGCAGTATTTT.

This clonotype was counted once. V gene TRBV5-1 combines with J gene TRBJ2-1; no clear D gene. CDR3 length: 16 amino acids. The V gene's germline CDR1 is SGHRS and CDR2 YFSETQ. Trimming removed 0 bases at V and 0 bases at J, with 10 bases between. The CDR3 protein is CASSLEAVASYNEQFF. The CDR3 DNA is TGCGCCAGCAGCTTGGAGGCAGTGGCCTCCTACAATGAGCAGTTCTTC.

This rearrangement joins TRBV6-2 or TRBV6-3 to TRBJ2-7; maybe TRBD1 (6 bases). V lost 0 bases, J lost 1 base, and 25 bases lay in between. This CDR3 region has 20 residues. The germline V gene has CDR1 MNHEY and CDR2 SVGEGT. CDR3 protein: CASSYSRQGITRRASYEQYF. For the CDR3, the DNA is TGTGCCAGCAGTTACTCGAGGCAGGGGATAACTCGTCGAGCATCCTACGAGCAGTACTTC.

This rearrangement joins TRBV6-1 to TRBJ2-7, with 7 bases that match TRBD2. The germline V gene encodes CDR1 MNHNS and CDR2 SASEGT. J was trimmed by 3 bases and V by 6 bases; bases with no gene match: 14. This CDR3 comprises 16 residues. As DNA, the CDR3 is TGTGCCAGCAGCCTCCGTATCGGGACTAACGTCTACGAGCAGTACTTC. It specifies CASSLRIGTNVYEQYF.

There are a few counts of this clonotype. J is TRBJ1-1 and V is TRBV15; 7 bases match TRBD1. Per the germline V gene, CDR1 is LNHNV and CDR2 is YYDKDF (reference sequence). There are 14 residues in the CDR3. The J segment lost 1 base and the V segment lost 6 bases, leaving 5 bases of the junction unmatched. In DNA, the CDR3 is TGTGCCACCAGTCAGGGGGGAGGGAACACTGAAGCTTTCTTT. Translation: CATSQGGGNTEAFF. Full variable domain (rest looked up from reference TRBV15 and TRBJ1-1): DAMVIQNPRYQVTQFGKPVTLSCSQTLNHNVMYWYQQKSSQAPKLLFHYYDKDFNNEADTPDNFQSRRPNTSFCFLDIRSPGLGDTAMYLCATSQGGGNTEAFFGQGTRLTVV.

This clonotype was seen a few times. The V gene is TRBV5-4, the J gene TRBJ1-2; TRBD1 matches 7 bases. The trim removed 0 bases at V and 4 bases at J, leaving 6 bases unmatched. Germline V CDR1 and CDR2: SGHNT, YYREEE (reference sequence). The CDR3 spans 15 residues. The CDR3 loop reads CASSLARQGPYGYTF. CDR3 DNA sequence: TGTGCCAGCAGCTTGGCCCGACAGGGACCCTATGGCTACACCTTC.

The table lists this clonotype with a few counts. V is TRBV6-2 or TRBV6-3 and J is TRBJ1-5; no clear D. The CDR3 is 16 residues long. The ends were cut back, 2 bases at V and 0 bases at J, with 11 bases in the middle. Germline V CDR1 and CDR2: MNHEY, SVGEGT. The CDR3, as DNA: TGTGCCAGCAGTTACCTGACGGGTAATAGCAATCAGCCCCAGCATTTT. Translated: CASSYLTGNSNQPQHF.

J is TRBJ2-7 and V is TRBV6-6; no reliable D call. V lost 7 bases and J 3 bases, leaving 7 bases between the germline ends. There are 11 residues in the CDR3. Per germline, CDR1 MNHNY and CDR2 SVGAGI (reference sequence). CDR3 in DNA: TGTGCCAGCACTCGGTACTACGAGCAGTACTTC. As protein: CASTRYYEQYF.

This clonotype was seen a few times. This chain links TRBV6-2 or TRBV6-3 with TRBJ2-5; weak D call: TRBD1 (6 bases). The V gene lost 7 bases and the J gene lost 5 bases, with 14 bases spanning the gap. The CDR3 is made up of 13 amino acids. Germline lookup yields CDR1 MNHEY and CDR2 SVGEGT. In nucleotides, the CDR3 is TGTGCCAGCAAACAACAGGGTGGGGAGACCCAGTACTTC. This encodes CASKQQGGETQYF.

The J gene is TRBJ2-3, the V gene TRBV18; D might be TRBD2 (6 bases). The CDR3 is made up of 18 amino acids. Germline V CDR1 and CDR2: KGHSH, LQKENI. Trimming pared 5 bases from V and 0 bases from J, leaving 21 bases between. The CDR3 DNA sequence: TGTGCCAGCTCATCGAAACAGGCGCGGGGATCAAGCACAGATACGCAGTATTTT. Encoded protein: CASSSKQARGSSTDTQYF.